These T cell receptor beta chains were read from a single sample in a study of T-cell reconstitution after alpha-beta-depleted transplantation in children. TCRdb processed the PCR reads anew with MiXCR; each CDR3 protein has one entry. The sample has about 400,000 distinct CDR3 sequences, about 20% seen once. The source material was PBMCs from the stem cell graft donor, sampled from the stem cell graft. These receptors were collected from a human donor who donated a stem cell graft to a child with acute myeloid leukemia. CDR3s include the opening cysteine and the closing phenylalanine or tryptophan. The D gene is left open where the match is weak. Clone size is given for some rows only: seen once, a few or many times, or a class if the clone is expanded.

D | J | size | V | DNA | CDR3
TRBD1 | TRBJ2-1 | NA | TRBV7-2 | TGTGCCAGCAGCTCGGACAGGTCGGGACACAATGAGCAGTTCTTC | CASSSDRSGHNEQFF
TRBD1 | TRBJ2-6 | NA | TRBV2 | TGTGCCAGCAGTGTAGTACAGGGGGCTGGGGCCAACGTCCTGACTTTC | CASSVVQGAGANVLTF
TRBD2 | TRBJ2-5 | NA | TRBV20-1 | TGCAGTGCTAGCTCCCCTAGCGGGACAGAGACCCAGTACTTC | CSASSPSGTETQYF
TRBD2 | TRBJ2-7 | NA | TRBV7-8 | TGTGCCAGCAGCCGAAAAGCCGGGACTATAATCTACGAGCAGTACTTC | CASSRKAGTIIYEQYF
NA | TRBJ2-1 | many | TRBV5-1 | TGCGCCAGCAGCTTGGCCAGCGGAGCGATGGATGAGCAGTTCTTC | CASSLASGAMDEQFF
NA | TRBJ2-7 | few | TRBV28 | TGTGCCAGCAGTTCCCACCTCTCCTACGAGCAGTACTTC | CASSSHLSYEQYF
NA | TRBJ2-3 | many | TRBV20-1 | TGCAGTGCTAGCCCGGTCAGGGGGGAAGATACGCAGTATTTT | CSASPVRGEDTQYF
TRBD2 | TRBJ2-7 | few | TRBV10-3 | TGTGCCATCAGGAAAGGACTAGCGGGAGACTACGAGCAGTACTTC | CAIRKGLAGDYEQYF
NA | TRBJ2-1 | NA | TRBV7-2 | TGTGCCAGCAGCTTAGAAGGGCCGTTATCCTACAATGAGCAGTTCTTC | CASSLEGPLSYNEQFF
NA | TRBJ1-3 | few | TRBV15 | TGTGCCACCAGCAGAGATACGGGCTCTGGAAACACCATATATTTT | CATSRDTGSGNTIYF
NA | TRBJ2-3 | many | TRBV20-1 | TGCAGTGGGTTTGGCGGAGATACGCAGTATTTT | CSGFGGDTQYF
NA | TRBJ1-1 | many | TRBV29-1 | TGCAGCGCCACTCGGCGATTGAACACTGAAGCTTTCTTT | CSATRRLNTEAFF
NA | TRBJ2-7 | many | TRBV28 | TGTGCCAGCAGTCTCCCGGGGTCCTACGAGCAGTACTTC | CASSLPGSYEQYF
NA | TRBJ1-5 | few | TRBV18 | TGTGCCAGCTCACCACGAAGGGATGGGCAGCCCCAGCATTTT | CASSPRRDGQPQHF
NA | TRBJ2-7 | few | TRBV20-1 | TGCAGTGCTAGTCACAGCCGCTCCTACGAGCGGTACTTC | CSASHSRSYERYF
NA | TRBJ1-1 | NA | TRBV7-9 | TGTGCCAGCAGCTTACTCGGGGCGAACACTGAAGCTTTCTTT | CASSLLGANTEAFF
NA | TRBJ2-1 | NA | TRBV4-3 | TGCGCCAGCAGCCAAGATCTAAGGCGGGTCGGTGGCAATGAGCAGTTCTTC | CASSQDLRRVGGNEQFF
TRBD2 | TRBJ2-1 | NA | TRBV7-6 | TGTGCCAGCAGCTTAGGTAGTGGGACTAGTGAGCAGTTCTTC | CASSLGSGTSEQFF
TRBD1 | TRBJ2-7 | many | TRBV12-3/TRBV12-4 | TGTGCCAGCAGTTGGACAGGGAGCTCCTACGAGCAGTACTTC | CASSWTGSSYEQYF
NA | TRBJ1-2 | few | TRBV6-1 | TGTGCCAGCAGTGTGGGGTGGCGGGCCTATGGCTACACCTTC | CASSVGWRAYGYTF
TRBD2 | TRBJ2-7 | few | TRBV20-1 | TGCAGTGCTAGAGGACTAGCGGGAGGTTTGTCGTACGAGCAGTACTTC | CSARGLAGGLSYEQYF